This T cell receptor (beta chain) was profiled in a study of fetal regulatory T cell absence and autoimmunity. Profiling relied on immunoSEQ multiplex PCR, and the TCRdb table lists in-frame clones only, not all of them. The sample holds 95,000 or so clones; about two thirds are singletons and the top ten take roughly 2%. Between the trimmed V and J ends, which lost 2 bases and 2 bases, there was a span of 4 bases. The CDR3 spans 12 residues. Germline V gene sequence: CDR1 GTSNPN, CDR2 SVGIG (reference sequence). Sequenced material: pancreas tissue. This TCR derives from a male donor with IPEX syndrome. The chain carries TRBV30 and TRBJ2-1; no clear D. The CDR3 loop is CAWSRPYNEQFF. The CDR3 coding sequence is TGTGCCTGGAGTCGGCCCTACAATGAGCAGTTCTTC.